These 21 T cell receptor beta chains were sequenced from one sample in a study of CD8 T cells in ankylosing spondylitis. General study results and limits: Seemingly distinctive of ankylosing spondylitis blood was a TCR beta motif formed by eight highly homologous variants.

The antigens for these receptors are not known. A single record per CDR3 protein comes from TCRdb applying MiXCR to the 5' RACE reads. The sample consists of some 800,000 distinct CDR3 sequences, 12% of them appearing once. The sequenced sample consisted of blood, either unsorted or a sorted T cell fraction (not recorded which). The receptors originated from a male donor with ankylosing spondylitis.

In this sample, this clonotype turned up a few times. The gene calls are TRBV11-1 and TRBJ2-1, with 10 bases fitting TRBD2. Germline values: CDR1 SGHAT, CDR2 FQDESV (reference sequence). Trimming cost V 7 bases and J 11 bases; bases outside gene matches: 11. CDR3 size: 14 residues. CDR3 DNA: TGTGCCAGCACCATGACTAGCGGGCAAATTCAGCAGTTCTTC. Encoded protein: CASTMTSGQIQQFF.

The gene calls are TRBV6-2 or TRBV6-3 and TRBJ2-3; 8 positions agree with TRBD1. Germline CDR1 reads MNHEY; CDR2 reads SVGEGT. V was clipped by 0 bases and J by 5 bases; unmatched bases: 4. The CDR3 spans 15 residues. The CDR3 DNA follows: TGTGCCAGCAGTTACTCTCGTACAGGGGGAGATACGCAGTATTTT. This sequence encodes CASSYSRTGGDTQYF.

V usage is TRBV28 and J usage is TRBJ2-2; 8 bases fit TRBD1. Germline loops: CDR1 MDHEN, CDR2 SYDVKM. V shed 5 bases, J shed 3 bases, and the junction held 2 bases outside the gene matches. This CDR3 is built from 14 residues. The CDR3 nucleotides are TGTGCCAGCAGTCCGACAGGGGACACCGGGGAGCTGTTTTTT. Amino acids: CASSPTGDTGELFF. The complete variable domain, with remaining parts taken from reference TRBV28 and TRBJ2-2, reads DVKVTQSSRYLVKRTGEKVFLECVQDMDHENMFWYRQDPGLGLRLIYFSYDVKMKEKGDIPEGYSVSREKKERFSLILESASTNQTSMYLCASSPTGDTGELFFGEGSRLTVL.

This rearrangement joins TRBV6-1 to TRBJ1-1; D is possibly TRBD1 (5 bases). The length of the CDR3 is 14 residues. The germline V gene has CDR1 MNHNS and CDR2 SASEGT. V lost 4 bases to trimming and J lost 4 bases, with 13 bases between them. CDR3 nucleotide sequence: TGTGCCAGCAGTGCCGACAGTTGGATCACTGAAGCTTTCTTT. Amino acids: CASSADSWITEAFF.

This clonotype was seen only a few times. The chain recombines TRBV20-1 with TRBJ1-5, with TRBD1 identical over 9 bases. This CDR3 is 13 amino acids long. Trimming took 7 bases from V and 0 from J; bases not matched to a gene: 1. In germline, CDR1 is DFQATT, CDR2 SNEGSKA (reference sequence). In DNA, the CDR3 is TGCAGTGGACAGGGGGATAGCAATCAGCCCCAGCATTTT. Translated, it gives CSGQGDSNQPQHF.

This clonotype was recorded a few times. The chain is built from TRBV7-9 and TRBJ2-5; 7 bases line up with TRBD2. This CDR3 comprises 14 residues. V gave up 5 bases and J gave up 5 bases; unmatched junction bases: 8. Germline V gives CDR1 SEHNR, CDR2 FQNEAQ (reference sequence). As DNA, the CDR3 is TGTGCCAGCAGCCCCCGGGACGGGAGGGAGACCCAGTACTTC. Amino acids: CASSPRDGRETQYF. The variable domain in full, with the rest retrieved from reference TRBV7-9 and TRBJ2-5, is DTGVSQNPRHKITKRGQNVTFRCDPISEHNRLYWYRQTLGQGPEFLTYFQNEAQLEKSRLLSDRFSAERPKGSFSTLEIQRTEQGDSAMYLCASSPRDGRETQYFGPGTRLLVL.

Here the CDR3 DNA reads TGCAGTGCTAGAGATAAAAGAGGACAGTACGCGAACACCGGGGAGCTGTTTTTT. As protein: CSARDKRGQYANTGELFF. The rearrangement joins TRBV20-1 to TRBJ2-2, with D tentatively TRBD1 (6 bases). The germline gives CDR1 DFQATT, CDR2 SNEGSKA (reference sequence). The V end was cut by 0 bases, the J end by 0 bases, with 17 bases between. The CDR3 loop spans 18 amino acids.

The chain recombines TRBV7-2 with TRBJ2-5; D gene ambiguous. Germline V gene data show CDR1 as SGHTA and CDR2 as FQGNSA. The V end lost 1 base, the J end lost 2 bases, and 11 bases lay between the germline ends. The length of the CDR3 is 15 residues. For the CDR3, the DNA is TGTGCCAGCAGCTTAGATTGGTTGGGACAAGAGACCCAGTACTTC. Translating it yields CASSLDWLGQETQYF.

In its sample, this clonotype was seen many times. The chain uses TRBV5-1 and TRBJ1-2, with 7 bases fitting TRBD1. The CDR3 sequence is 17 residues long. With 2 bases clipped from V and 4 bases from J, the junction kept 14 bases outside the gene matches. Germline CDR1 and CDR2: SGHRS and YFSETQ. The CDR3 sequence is CASSFGDDREGGYGYTF. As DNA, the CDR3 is TGCGCCAGCAGCTTCGGAGACGACAGGGAGGGAGGCTATGGCTACACCTTC. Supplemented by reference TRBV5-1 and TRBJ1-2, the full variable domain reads KAGVTQTPRYLIKTRGQQVTLSCSPISGHRSVSWYQQTPGQGLQFLFEYFSETQRNKGNFPGRFSGRQFSNSRSEMNVSTLELGDSALYLCASSFGDDREGGYGYTFGSGTRLTVV.

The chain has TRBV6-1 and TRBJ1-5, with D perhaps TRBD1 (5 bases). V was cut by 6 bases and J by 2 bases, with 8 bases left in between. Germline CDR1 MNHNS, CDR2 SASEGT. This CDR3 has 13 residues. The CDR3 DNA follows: TGTGCCAGCAGAGAGGGACGCAATCAGCCCCAGCATTTT. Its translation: CASREGRNQPQHF.

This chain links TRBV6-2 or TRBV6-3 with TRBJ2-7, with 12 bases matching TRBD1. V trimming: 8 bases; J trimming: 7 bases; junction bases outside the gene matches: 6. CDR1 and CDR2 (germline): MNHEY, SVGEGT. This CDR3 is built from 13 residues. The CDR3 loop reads CASGDRGLWEQYF. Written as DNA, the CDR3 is TGTGCCAGCGGGGACAGGGGGCTGTGGGAGCAGTACTTC.

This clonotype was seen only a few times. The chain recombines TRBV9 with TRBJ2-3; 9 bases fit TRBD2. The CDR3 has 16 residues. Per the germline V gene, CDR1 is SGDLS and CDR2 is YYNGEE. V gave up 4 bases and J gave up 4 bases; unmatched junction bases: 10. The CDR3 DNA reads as TGTGCCAGCAGCCCCATAGCGGGAGAAGTCGCAGATACGCAGTATTTT. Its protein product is CASSPIAGEVADTQYF.

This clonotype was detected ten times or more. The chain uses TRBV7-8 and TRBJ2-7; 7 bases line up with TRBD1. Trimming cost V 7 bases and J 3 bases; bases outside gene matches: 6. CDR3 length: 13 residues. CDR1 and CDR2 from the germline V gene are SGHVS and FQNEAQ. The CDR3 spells CASTPGGIYEQYF. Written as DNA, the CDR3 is TGTGCCAGCACCCCAGGGGGAATCTACGAGCAGTACTTC.

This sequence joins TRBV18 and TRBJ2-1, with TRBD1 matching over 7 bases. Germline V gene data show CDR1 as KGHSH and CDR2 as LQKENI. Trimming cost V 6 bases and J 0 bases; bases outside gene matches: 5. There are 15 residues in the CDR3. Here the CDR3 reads CASSDRAYSYNEQFF. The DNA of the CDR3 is TGTGCCAGCTCTGACAGGGCCTACTCCTACAATGAGCAGTTCTTC. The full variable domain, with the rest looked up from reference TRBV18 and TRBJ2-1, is NAGVMQNPRHLVRRRGQEARLRCSPMKGHSHVYWYRQLPEEGLKFMVYLQKENIIDESGMPKERFSAEFPKEGPSILRIQQVVRGDSAAYFCASSDRAYSYNEQFFGPGTRLTVL.

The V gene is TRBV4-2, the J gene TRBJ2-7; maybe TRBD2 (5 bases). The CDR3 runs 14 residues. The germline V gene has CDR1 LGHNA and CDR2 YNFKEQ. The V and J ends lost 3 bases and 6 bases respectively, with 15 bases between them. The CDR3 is CASSHRDWSGEQYF. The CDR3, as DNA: TGTGCCAGCAGCCACCGGGATTGGAGTGGCGAGCAGTACTTC.

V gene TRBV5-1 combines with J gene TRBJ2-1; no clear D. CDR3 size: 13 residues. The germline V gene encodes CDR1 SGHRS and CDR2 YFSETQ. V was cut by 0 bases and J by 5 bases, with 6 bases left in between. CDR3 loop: CASSLATDNEQFF. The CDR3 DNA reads TGCGCCAGCAGCTTGGCCACAGACAATGAGCAGTTCTTC.

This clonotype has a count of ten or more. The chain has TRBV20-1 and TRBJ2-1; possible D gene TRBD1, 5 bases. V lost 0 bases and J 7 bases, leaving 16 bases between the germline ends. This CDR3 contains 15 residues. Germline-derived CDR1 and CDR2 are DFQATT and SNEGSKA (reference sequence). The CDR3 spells CSARDWGGARNEQFF. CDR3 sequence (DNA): TGCAGTGCTAGAGATTGGGGCGGAGCGCGAAATGAGCAGTTCTTC.

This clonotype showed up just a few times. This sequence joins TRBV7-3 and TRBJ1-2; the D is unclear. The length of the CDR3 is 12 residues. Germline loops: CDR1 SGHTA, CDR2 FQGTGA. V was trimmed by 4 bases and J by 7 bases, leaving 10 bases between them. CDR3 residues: CASSSIVGGYTF. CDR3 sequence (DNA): TGTGCCAGCAGCTCCATCGTCGGTGGCTACACCTTC. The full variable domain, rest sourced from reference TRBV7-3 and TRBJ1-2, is GAGVSQTPSNKVTEKGKYVELRCDPISGHTALYWYRQSLGQGPEFLIYFQGTGAADDSGLPNDRFFAVRPEGSVSTLKIQRTERGDSAVYLCASSSIVGGYTFGSGTRLTVV.

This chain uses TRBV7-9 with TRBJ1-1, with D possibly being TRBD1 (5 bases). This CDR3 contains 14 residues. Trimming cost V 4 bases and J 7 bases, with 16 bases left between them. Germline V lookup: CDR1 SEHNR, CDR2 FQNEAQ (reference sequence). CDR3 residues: CASSSRHPDSEAFF. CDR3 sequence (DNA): TGTGCCAGCAGCTCCCGCCACCCTGACAGTGAAGCTTTCTTT.

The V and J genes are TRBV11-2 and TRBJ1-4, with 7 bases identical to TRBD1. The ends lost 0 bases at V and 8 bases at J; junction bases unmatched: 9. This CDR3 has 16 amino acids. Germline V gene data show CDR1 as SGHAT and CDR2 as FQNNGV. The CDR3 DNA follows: TGTGCCAGCAGCTTAGACCCCGGACAGGCAGGCGAAAAACTGTTTTTT. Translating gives CASSLDPGQAGEKLFF.

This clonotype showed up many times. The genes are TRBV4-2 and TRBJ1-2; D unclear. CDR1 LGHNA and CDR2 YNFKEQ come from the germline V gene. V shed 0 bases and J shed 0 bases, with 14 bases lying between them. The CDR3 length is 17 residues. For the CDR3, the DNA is TGTGCCAGCAGCCAAGACGTAGGGCGGGCCTCTAACTATGGCTACACCTTC. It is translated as CASSQDVGRASNYGYTF.